The source of this T cell receptor beta chain is a study of PD-L1 blockade in urothelial cancer. Points from the study as a whole: Durable benefit was linked to greater 3-week expansion of tumor-associated blood clones.

This CDR3 contains 13 residues. The V gene's germline CDR1 is GTSNPN and CDR2 SVGIG (reference sequence). Trimming pared 3 bases from V and 4 bases from J, leaving 10 bases between. On this clone itself: Its antigen is as yet unknown.

TCRdb's copy holds only in-frame clones and misses some; the assay was immunoSEQ multiplex PCR. The data hold tens of thousands of clones, with around 74% observed a single time. Time point in this sample: pretreatment peripheral blood. The patients' disease, urothelial carcinoma, was locally advanced or metastatic. Per patient, between 1 and 8 samples were collected at pretreatment and on-treatment time points. This TCR was recovered from a man in his sixties or seventies with urothelial cancer. V gene TRBV30 combines with J gene TRBJ1-5; D is undetermined. Sample: PBMCs, taken around atezolizumab (anti-PD-L1) treatment. The CDR3 sequence: CAWSRLSNQPQHF. The CDR3 coding sequence is TGTGCCTGGAGCCGACTGTCTAATCAGCCCCAGCATTTT.